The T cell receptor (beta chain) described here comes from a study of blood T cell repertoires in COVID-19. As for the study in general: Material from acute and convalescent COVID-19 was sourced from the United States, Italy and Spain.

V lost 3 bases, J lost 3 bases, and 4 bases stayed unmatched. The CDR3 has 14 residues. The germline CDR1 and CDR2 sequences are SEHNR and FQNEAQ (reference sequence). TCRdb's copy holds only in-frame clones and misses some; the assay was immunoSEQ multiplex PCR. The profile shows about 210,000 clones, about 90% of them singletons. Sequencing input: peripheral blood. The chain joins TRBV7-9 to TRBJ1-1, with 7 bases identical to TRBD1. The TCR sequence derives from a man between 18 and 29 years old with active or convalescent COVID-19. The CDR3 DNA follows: TGTGCCAGCAGCTTTACAGGGGTGGACACTGAAGCTTTCTTT. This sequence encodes CASSFTGVDTEAFF.